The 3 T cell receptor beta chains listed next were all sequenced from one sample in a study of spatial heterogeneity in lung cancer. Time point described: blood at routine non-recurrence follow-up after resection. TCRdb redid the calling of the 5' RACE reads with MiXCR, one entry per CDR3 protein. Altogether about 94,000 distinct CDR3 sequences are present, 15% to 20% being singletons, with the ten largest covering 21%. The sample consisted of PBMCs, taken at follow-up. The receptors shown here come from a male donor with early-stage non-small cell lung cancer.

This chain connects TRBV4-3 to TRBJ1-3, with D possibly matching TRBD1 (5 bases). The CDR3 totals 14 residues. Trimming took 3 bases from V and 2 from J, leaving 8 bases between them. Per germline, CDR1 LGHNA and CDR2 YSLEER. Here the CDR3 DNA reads TGCGCCAGCAGCCACGGGGCAACTGGAAACACCATATATTTT. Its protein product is CASSHGATGNTIYF.

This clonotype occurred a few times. The CDR3 loop reads CASSPSSGSSYNEQFF. The CDR3 DNA sequence: TGTGCCAGCAGCCCATCAAGTGGGAGCTCCTACAATGAGCAGTTCTTC. The chain carries TRBV7-9 and TRBJ2-1, with a possible D match to TRBD2 (5 bases). The germline V and J ends were trimmed by 5 bases and 0 bases, with 14 bases remaining between them. This CDR3 is built from 16 residues. Per the germline V gene, CDR1 is SEHNR and CDR2 is FQNEAQ (reference sequence). Variable domain in full (rest from reference TRBV7-9 and TRBJ2-1): DTGVSQNPRHKITKRGQNVTFRCDPISEHNRLYWYRQTLGQGPEFLTYFQNEAQLEKSRLLSDRFSAERPKGSFSTLEIQRTEQGDSAMYLCASSPSSGSSYNEQFFGPGTRLTVL.

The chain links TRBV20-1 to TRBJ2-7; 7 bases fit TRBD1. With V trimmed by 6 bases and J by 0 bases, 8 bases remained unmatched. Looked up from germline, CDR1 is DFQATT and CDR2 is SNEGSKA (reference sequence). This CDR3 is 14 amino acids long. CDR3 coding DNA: TGCAGTGCCCTACGACAGGGCTTCTCCTACGAGCAGTACTTC. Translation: CSALRQGFSYEQYF.